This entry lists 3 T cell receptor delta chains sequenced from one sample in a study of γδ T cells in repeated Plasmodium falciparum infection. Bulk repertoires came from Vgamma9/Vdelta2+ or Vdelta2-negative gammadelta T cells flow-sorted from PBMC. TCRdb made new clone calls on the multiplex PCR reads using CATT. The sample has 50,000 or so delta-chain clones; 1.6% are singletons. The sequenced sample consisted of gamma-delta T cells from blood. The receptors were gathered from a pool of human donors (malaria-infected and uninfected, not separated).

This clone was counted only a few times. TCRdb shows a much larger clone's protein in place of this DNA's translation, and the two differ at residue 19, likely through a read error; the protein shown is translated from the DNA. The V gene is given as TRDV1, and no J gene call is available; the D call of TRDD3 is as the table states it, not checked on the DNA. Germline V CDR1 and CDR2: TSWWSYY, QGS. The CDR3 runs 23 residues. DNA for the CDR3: TGTGCTCTTGGGGACCCTCACCCCTTCCGCCAACTGGGGGATAGGGAGAAAACCAATAAGCTCATCTTT. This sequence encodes CALGDPHPFRQLGDREKTNKLIF.

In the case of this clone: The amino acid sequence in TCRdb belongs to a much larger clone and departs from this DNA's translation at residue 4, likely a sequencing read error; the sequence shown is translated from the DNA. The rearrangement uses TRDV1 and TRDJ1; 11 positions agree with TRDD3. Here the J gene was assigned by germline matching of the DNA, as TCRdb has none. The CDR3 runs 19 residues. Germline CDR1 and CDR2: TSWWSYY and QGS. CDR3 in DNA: TGTGCTCTTAGGGAACTCCGTCCTACATGGGGGATACGCACCGATAAACTCATCTTT. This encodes CALRELRPTWGIRTDKLIF.

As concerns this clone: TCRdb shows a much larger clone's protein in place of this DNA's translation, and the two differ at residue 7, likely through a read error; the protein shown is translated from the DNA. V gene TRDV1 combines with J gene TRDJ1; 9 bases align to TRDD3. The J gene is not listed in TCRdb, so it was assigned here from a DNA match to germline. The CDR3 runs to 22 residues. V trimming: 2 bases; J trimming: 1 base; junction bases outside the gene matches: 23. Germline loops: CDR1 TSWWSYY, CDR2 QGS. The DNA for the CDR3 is TGTGCTCTTGGGGAAAGGCCGTACTCATACTGGGGGAGAGGAGGACTCACCGATAAACTCATCTTT. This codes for CALGERPYSYWGRGGLTDKLIF.